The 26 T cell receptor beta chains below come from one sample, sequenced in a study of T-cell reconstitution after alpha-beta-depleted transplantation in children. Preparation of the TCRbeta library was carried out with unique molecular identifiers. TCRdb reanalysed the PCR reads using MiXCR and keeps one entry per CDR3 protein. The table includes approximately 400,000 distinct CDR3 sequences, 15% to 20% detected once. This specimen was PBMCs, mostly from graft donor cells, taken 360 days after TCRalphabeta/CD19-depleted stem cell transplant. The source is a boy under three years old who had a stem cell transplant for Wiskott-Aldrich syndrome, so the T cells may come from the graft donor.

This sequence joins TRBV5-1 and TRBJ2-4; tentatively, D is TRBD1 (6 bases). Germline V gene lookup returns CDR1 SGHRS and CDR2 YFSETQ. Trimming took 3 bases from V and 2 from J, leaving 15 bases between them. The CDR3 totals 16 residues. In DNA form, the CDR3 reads TGCGCCAGCAGCTCTCTTTGGGGGCAAACCAAAAACATTCAGTACTTC. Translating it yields CASSSLWGQTKNIQYF.

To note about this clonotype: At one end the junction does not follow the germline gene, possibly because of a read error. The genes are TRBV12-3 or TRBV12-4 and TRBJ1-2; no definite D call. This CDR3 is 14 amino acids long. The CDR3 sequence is CASSLAPGGYPGDF. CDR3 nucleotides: TGTGCCAGCAGCTTAGCCCCCGGCGGTTACCCCGGGGACTTC.

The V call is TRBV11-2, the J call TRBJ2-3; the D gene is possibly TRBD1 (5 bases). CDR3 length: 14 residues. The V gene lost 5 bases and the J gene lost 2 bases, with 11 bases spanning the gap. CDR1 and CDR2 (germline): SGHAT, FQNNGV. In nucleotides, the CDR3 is TGTGCCAGCAGCAGGGGCCCCCTCACAGATACGCAGTATTTT. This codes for CASSRGPLTDTQYF. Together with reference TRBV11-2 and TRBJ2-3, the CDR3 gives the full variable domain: EAGVAQSPRYKIIEKRQSVAFWCNPISGHATLYWYQQILGQGPKLLIQFQNNGVVDDSQLPKDRFSAERLKGVDSTLKIQPAKLEDSAVYLCASSRGPLTDTQYFGPGTRLTVL.

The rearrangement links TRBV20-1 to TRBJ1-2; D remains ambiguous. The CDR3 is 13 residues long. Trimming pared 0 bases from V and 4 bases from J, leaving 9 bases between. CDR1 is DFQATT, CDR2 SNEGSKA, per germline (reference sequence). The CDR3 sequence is CSARDYPVYGYTF. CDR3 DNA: TGCAGTGCTAGAGATTACCCGGTCTATGGCTACACCTTC.

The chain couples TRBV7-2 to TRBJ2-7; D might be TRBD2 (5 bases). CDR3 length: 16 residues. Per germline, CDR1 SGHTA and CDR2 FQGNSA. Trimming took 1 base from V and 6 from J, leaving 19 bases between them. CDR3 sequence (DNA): TGTGCCAGCAGCTTAGTGGGTAGCGCCAGTTTCCTCGAGCAGTACTTC. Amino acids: CASSLVGSASFLEQYF.

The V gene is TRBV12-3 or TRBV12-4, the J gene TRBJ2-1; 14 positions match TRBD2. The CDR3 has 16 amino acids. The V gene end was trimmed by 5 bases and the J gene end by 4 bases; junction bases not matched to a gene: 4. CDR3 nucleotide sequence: TGTGCCAGCAGTGCTGGGACTAGCGGGGGATACAATGAGCAGTTCTTC. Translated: CASSAGTSGGYNEQFF.

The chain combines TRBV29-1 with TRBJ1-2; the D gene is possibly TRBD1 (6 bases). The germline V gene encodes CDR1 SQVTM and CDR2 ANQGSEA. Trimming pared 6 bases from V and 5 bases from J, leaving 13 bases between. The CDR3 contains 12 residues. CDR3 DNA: TGCAGCGTCCTCAGGGGAGAGTATGGCTACACCTTC. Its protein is CSVLRGEYGYTF.

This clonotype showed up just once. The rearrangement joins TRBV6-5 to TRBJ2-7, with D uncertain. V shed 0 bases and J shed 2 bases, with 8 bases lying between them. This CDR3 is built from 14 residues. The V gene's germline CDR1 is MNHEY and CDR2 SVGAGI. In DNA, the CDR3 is TGTGCCAGCAGTTACTCGAGATCTACCTACGAGCAGTACTTC. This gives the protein CASSYSRSTYEQYF.

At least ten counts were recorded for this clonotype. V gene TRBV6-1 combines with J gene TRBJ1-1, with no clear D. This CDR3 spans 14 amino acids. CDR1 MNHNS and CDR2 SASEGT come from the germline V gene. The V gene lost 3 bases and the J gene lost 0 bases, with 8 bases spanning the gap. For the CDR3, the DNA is TGTGCCAGCAGTGAGTCTTACATGAACACTGAAGCTTTCTTT. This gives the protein CASSESYMNTEAFF.

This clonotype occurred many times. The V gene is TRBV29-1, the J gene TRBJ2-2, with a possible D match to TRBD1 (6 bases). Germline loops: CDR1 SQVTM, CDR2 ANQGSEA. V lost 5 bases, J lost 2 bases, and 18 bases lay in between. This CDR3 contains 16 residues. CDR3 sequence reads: CSVLGYKDRNTGELFF. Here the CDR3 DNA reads TGCAGCGTTCTTGGCTATAAGGACAGAAACACCGGGGAGCTGTTTTTT.

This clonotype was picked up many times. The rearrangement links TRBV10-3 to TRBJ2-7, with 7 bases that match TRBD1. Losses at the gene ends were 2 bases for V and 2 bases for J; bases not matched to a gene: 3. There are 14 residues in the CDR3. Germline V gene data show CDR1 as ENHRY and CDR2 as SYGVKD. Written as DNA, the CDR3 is TGTGCCATCAGTGAGAGGACAGGAGCCTACGAGCAGTACTTC. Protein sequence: CAISERTGAYEQYF.

As DNA, the CDR3 is TGTGCCAGCAGTTCCGGGGGCCGGGCAGGGGGCAGAAGGCAGCCCCAGCATTTT. Translated, it gives CASSSGGRAGGRRQPQHF. The chain links TRBV12-3 or TRBV12-4 to TRBJ1-5, with 8 bases identical to TRBD1. Germline trimming cut 4 bases from V and 7 bases from J; bases unmatched to any gene: 18. This CDR3 has 18 residues.

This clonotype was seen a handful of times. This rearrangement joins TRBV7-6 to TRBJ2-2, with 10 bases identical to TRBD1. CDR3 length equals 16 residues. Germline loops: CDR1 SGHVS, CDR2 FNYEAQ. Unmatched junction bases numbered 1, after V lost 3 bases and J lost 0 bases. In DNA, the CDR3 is TGTGCCAGCAGCTTGGGACAGGGGCCGAACACCGGGGAGCTGTTTTTT. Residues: CASSLGQGPNTGELFF.

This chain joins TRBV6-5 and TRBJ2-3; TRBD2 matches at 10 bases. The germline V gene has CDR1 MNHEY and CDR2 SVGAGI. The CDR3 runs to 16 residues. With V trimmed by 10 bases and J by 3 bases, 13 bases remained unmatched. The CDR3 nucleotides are TGTGCCACAAGTTACACAGCGGGAGGGCCTACAGATACGCAGTATTTT. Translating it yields CATSYTAGGPTDTQYF.

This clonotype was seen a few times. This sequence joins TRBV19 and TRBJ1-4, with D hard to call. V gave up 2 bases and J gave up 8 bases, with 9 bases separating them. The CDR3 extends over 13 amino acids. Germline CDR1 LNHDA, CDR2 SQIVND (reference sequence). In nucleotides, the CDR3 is TGTGCCAGTAGTATAACCCCCGCGGAAAAACTGTTTTTT. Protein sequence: CASSITPAEKLFF.

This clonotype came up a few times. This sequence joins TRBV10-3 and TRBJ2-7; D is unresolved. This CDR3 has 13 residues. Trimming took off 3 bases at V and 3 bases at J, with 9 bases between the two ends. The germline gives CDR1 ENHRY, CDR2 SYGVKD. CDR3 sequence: CAISDSPDYEQYF. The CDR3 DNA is TGTGCCATCAGTGACTCCCCCGACTACGAGCAGTACTTC.

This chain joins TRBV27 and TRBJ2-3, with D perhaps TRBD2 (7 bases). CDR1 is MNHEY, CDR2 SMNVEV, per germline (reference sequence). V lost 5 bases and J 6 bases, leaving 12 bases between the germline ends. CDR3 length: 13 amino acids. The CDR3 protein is CASSLPGGDTQYF. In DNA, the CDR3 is TGTGCCAGCAGTCTCCCGGGGGGCGATACGCAGTATTTT.

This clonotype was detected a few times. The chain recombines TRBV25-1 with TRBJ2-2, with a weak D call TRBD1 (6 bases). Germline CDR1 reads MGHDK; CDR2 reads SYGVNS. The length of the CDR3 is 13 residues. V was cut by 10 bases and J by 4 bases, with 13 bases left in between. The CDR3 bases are TGTGCCACCATAGCAGGGGTCACCGGGGAGCTGTTTTTT. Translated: CATIAGVTGELFF. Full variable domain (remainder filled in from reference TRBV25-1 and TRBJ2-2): EADIYQTPRYLVIGTGKKITLECSQTMGHDKMYWYQQDPGMELHLIHYSYGVNSTEKGDLSSESTVSRIRTEHFPLTLESARPSHTSQYLCATIAGVTGELFFGEGSRLTVL.

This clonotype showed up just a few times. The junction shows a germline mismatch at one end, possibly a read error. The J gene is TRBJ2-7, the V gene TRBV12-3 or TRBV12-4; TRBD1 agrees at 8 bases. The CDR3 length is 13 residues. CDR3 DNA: TGTGCCAGCAGTCGGACAGGGCCGTACGTGCAGTACTTC. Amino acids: CASSRTGPYVQYF.

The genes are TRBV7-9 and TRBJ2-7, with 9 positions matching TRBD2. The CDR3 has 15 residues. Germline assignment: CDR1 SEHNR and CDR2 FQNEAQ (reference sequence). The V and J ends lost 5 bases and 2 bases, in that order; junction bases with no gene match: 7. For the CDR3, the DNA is TGTGCCAGCAGCAGTCGTAGCGGGAGCGCCTACGAGCAGTACTTC. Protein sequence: CASSSRSGSAYEQYF.

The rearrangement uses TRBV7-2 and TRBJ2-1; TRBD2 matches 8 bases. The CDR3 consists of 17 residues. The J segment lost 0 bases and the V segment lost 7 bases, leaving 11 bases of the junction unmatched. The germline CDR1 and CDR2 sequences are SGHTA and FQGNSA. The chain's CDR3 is CASIPGAGALSYNEQFF. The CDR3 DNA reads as TGTGCCAGCATCCCCGGAGCGGGAGCTCTCTCCTACAATGAGCAGTTCTTC.

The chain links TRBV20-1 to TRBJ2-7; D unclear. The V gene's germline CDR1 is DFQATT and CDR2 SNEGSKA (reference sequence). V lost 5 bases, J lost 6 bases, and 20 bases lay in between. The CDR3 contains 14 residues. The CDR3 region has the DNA TGCAGTGCTTCCTCGGCCCTACCCACTACCGAGCAGTACTTC. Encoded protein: CSASSALPTTEQYF.

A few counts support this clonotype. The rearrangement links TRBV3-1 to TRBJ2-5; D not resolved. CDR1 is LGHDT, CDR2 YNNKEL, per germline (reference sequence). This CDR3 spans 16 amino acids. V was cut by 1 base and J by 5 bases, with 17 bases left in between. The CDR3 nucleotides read TGTGCCAGCAGCCAAGTCACCTTTAGAGATCGGGAGACCCAGTACTTC. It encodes CASSQVTFRDRETQYF.

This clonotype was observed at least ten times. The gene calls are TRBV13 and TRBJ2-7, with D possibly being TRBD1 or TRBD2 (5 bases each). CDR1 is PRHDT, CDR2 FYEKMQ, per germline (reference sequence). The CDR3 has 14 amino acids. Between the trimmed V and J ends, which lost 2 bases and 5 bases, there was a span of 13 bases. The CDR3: CASSLSWGRNEQYF. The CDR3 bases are TGTGCCAGCAGCTTAAGTTGGGGGAGAAACGAGCAGTACTTC.

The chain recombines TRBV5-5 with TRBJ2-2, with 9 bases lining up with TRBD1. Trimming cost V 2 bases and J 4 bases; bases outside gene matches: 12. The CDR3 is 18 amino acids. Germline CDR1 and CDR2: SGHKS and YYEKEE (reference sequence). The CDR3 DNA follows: TGTGCCAGCAGCTTCCGAAGCAGGACAGGGGATACCACCGGGGAGCTGTTTTTT. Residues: CASSFRSRTGDTTGELFF.

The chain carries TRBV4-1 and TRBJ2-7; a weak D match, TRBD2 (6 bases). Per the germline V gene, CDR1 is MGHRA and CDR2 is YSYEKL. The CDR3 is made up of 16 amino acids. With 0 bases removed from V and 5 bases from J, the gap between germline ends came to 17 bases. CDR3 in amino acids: CASSQDRERTQDEQYF. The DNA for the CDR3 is TGCGCCAGCAGCCAAGATCGGGAGCGGACTCAGGACGAGCAGTACTTC.